This T cell receptor beta chain came from a study of spatial heterogeneity in lung cancer. MiXCR, run by TCRdb on the 5' RACE reads, gives a single entry per CDR3 protein. The sample records almost 75,000 distinct CDR3 sequences, about an eighth being singletons. Indicated time point: sample taken at primary tumor resection. Whole RNA came from tumor, nontumor lung or frozen PBMC and was sequenced without being sorted. This CDR3 region has 15 residues. V was trimmed by 3 bases and J by 0 bases, leaving 10 bases between them. Germline CDR1 reads MNHNS; CDR2 reads SASEGT. The clonotype was recovered from a male donor with early-stage non-small cell lung cancer. The chain joins TRBV6-1 to TRBJ2-3, with a weak D call TRBD2 (5 bases). The source material was PBMCs, sampled at surgery. The CDR3 bases are TGTGCCAGCAGTGAGATCGGGATTAGCACAGATACGCAGTATTTT. Amino acid sequence: CASSEIGISTDTQYF.